The 12 T cell receptor beta chains listed next were all sequenced from one sample in a study of cytomegalovirus exposure and HLA in healthy donors. The study ran its PCR with 60 Vbeta and 13 Jbeta primers. Repertoires were generated with immunoSEQ multiplex PCR, while TCRdb's copy carries only in-frame clones and drops some. The profile shows about 55,000 clones, 77% of them singletons. Specimen: PBMCs. All receptors derive from a female donor in good health and CMV-seronegative.

The chain uses TRBV11-2 and TRBJ2-7; 7 bases align to TRBD1. Germline-derived CDR1 and CDR2 are SGHAT and FQNNGV. There are 12 residues in the CDR3. Germline trimming cut 3 bases from V and 6 bases from J; bases unmatched to any gene: 2. The CDR3 protein is CASSLDRSEQYF. CDR3 in DNA: TGTGCCAGCAGCTTGGACAGGTCCGAGCAGTACTTC.

The J gene is TRBJ2-5, the V gene TRBV28; 7 positions match TRBD1. The last part of the DNA fits TRBJ2-7 better; the J call may be wrong. The CDR3 is 14 amino acids. From germline, CDR1 is MDHEN and CDR2 SYDVKM. CDR3 sequence: CASSLTGDYYEQYF. CDR3 nucleotide sequence: TGTGCCAGCAGTTTAACAGGGGATTATTACGAGCAGTACTTC.

This clone showed up just a few times. The chain links TRBV5-4 to TRBJ1-1, with 8 bases identical to TRBD1. Per germline, CDR1 SGHNT and CDR2 YYREEE (reference sequence). With 2 bases clipped from V and 0 bases from J, the junction kept 0 bases outside the gene matches. The CDR3 length is 14 residues. Here the CDR3 reads CASSLQGVNTEAFF. CDR3 coding DNA: TGTGCCAGCAGCTTACAGGGGGTGAACACTGAAGCTTTCTTT.

The rearrangement uses TRBV27 and TRBJ1-5; 7 bases agree with TRBD1. V trimming: 6 bases; J trimming: 5 bases; junction bases outside the gene matches: 7. In germline, CDR1 is MNHEY, CDR2 SMNVEV (reference sequence). The CDR3 has 14 residues. CDR3 bases: TGTGCCAGCAGAACTCGACAGGGCTATCAGCCCCAGCATTTT. Its protein is CASRTRQGYQPQHF.

In its sample, this clone was seen a few times. This chain joins TRBV7-2 and TRBJ1-1; D gene uncertain. CDR1 and CDR2 (germline): SGHTA, FQGNSA. The CDR3 runs to 11 residues. Trimming removed 5 bases from V and 9 bases from J, with 10 bases in between. The CDR3 DNA follows: TGTGCCAGCAGCCCCGCTTCTAAAGCTTTCTTT. Amino acid sequence: CASSPASKAFF. The full variable domain, rest sourced from reference TRBV7-2 and TRBJ1-1, is GAGVSQSPSNKVTEKGKDVELRCDPISGHTALYWYRQSLGQGLEFLIYFQGNSAPDKSGLPSDRFSAERTGGSVSTLTIQRTQQEDSAVYLCASSPASKAFFGQGTRLTVV.

The gene calls are TRBV4-2 and TRBJ2-3; 9 nucleotides agree with TRBD2. The CDR3 has 18 amino acids. Germline assignment: CDR1 LGHNA and CDR2 YNFKEQ. The V segment lost 4 bases and the J segment 1 base; nucleotides outside the gene matches: 12. CDR3 bases: TGTGCCAGCAGCCGGCGTGGGTGGGGACTAGCCCGCACAGATACGCAGTATTTT. Residues: CASSRRGWGLARTDTQYF.

A word on this clone: A junction boundary mismatches the germline segment, possibly from a read error. V is TRBV11-2 and J is TRBJ1-2; maybe TRBD1 (5 bases). The CDR3 spans 11 residues. The germline CDR1 and CDR2 sequences are SGHAT and FQNNGV. The CDR3 DNA reads as TGTGCCAGCAGCTTATGGGGCCAGTGCGCCTTC. It translates to CASSLWGQCAF. The full variable domain, in which reference TRBV11-2 and TRBJ1-2 provide the parts outside the CDR3, is EAGVAQSPRYKIIEKRQSVAFWCNPISGHATLYWYQQILGQGPKLLIQFQNNGVVDDSQLPKDRFSAERLKGVDSTLKIQPAKLEDSAVYLCASSLWGQCAFGSGTRLTVV.

The chain recombines TRBV29-1 with TRBJ1-4, with 7 positions matching TRBD1. There are 14 residues in the CDR3. Germline trimming cut 2 bases from V and 8 bases from J; bases unmatched to any gene: 8. CDR1 and CDR2 (germline): SQVTM, ANQGSEA. CDR3 in DNA: TGCAGCGTTGAATCGGGGACAGTTCGAGAAAAACTGTTTTTT. This encodes CSVESGTVREKLFF.

This CDR3 reads CASSHPGQGWSDQETQYF. DNA of the CDR3: TGCGCCAGCAGTCATCCCGGACAGGGGTGGTCTGACCAAGAGACCCAGTACTTC. V gene TRBV23-1 combines with J gene TRBJ2-5, with TRBD1 identical over 9 bases. TRBV23-1 is marked as an open reading frame, function uncertain. This CDR3 has 18 residues. V lost 3 bases, J lost 0 bases, and 11 bases stayed unmatched.

DNA of the CDR3: TGTGCCAGCACCTCTACAACGGGACTCGTGAGTGAAAAACTGTTTTTT. Translation gives CASTSTTGLVSEKLFF. This sequence joins TRBV13 and TRBJ1-4; D is perhaps TRBD1 (5 bases). The CDR3 has 16 amino acids. The V end was cut by 7 bases, the J end by 7 bases, with 22 bases between. Germline V lookup: CDR1 PRHDT, CDR2 FYEKMQ (reference sequence). The variable domain in full, completed from reference TRBV13 and TRBJ1-4, reads AAGVIQSPRHLIKEKRETATLKCYPIPRHDTVYWYQQGPGQDPQFLISFYEKMQSDKGSIPDRFSAQQFSDYHSELNMSSLELGDSALYFCASTSTTGLVSEKLFFGSGTQLSVL.

The V and J genes are TRBV6-4 and TRBJ1-5; no clear D gene. CDR3 size: 13 residues. Trimming removed 5 bases from V and 4 bases from J, with 9 bases in between. Germline V gene sequence: CDR1 MRHNA, CDR2 SNTAGT. In nucleotides, the CDR3 is TGTGCCAGCAGTATCACGGGAAATCAGCCCCAGCATTTT. Protein product: CASSITGNQPQHF.

This chain links TRBV2 with TRBJ2-2; D possibly corresponds to TRBD1 (6 bases). Trimming pared 4 bases from V and 7 bases from J, leaving 13 bases between. CDR3 length equals 14 residues. Germline CDR1 SNHLY, CDR2 FYNNEI. DNA for the CDR3: TGTGCCAGCAGTGCACAGGGAACTGGCGGGGAGCTGTTTTTT. Translating gives CASSAQGTGGELFF.